One and the same sample provided the 26 T cell receptor beta chains below, sequenced in a study of human T cells and chemical hapten exposure. TCRdb ran MiXCR on the RACE reads and lists one entry per CDR3 protein. The sample consists of approximately 100,000 distinct CDR3 sequences, roughly 8.8% of them appearing once. Time point specified: pre-sensitization, week 0. Treatment specified: therapeutic diphenylcyclopropenone sensitization with weekly scalp DPC. The sample was whole blood, taken in connection with sensitization to the hapten diphenylcyclopropenone (DPC). All receptors derive from a woman in her thirties or forties with alopecia areata. Some clones in this sample may be carry-over from other donors' samples.

In this sample, this clonotype turned up many times. V and J are TRBV7-9 and TRBJ1-1; D remains ambiguous. V was cut by 1 base and J by 2 bases, with 8 bases left in between. The CDR3 runs to 14 residues. Germline CDR1 reads SEHNR; CDR2 reads FQNEAQ (reference sequence). CDR3 bases: TGTGCCAGCAGCTTAGGATGGCCTAACACTGAAGCTTTCTTT. Residues: CASSLGWPNTEAFF.

There are many counts of this clonotype. The CDR3 bases are TGTGCCAGCAGTGAAGCAGGGACAGGGGCTTCACCCCTCCACTTT. Translation: CASSEAGTGASPLHF. The V call is TRBV2, the J call TRBJ1-6, with TRBD1 matching 10 bases. The CDR3 runs to 15 residues. V shed 0 bases and J 9 bases; nucleotides not matched to a gene: 2. Germline V gene data show CDR1 as SNHLY and CDR2 as FYNNEI.

The chain links TRBV3-1 to TRBJ2-7; 12 positions agree with TRBD2. V was pared by 5 bases and J by 7 bases, with 6 bases of the junction left unmatched. The CDR3 is 14 amino acids. In germline, CDR1 is LGHDT, CDR2 YNNKEL (reference sequence). In DNA form, the CDR3 reads TGTGCCAGCAGCTCCCGAGGGACTAGCGGGGAGCAGTACTTC. It yields the protein CASSSRGTSGEQYF.

This chain uses TRBV24-1 with TRBJ2-1, with D possibly being TRBD2 (7 bases). Trimming shortened V by 6 bases and J by 2 bases, and 13 bases separated the two germline ends. CDR3 length: 15 amino acids. Germline CDR1 reads KGHDR; CDR2 reads SFDVKD. The CDR3 loop reads CATSPEGGTYNEQFF. The CDR3 DNA reads TGTGCCACCAGTCCAGAGGGGGGGACCTACAATGAGCAGTTCTTC.

Only a few counts were recorded for this clonotype. The J gene is TRBJ2-1, the V gene TRBV4-1; no reliable D call. This CDR3 comprises 12 residues. The V end was cut by 2 bases, the J end by 8 bases, with 7 bases between. Germline V gene sequence: CDR1 MGHRA, CDR2 YSYEKL. CDR3 residues: CASSQSSDEQFF. CDR3 sequence (DNA): TGCGCCAGCAGCCAATCATCCGATGAGCAGTTCTTC.

This clonotype appeared a few times. The rearrangement uses TRBV7-9 and TRBJ1-1, with D possibly matching TRBD1 (6 bases). Germline V gives CDR1 SEHNR, CDR2 FQNEAQ (reference sequence). V was trimmed by 5 bases and J by 4 bases, leaving 14 bases between them. This CDR3 contains 14 residues. The CDR3 region has the DNA TGTGCCAGCAGCCTCCCCGGACAGCCCACTGAAGCTTTCTTT. Encoded protein: CASSLPGQPTEAFF.

There are many counts of this clonotype. The rearrangement links TRBV28 to TRBJ2-5; 7 nucleotides align to TRBD1. V was clipped by 5 bases and J by 4 bases; unmatched bases: 10. The CDR3 loop spans 15 amino acids. Looked up from germline, CDR1 is MDHEN and CDR2 is SYDVKM. CDR3 loop: CASSTYRGTTETQYF. The CDR3 DNA reads as TGTGCCAGCAGTACCTACAGGGGAACTACAGAGACCCAGTACTTC.

This clonotype was detected only a few times. This chain links TRBV9 with TRBJ2-7, with 11 bases identical to TRBD1. This CDR3 comprises 18 residues. Germline V CDR1 and CDR2: SGDLS, YYNGEE. After removal of 0 bases from V and 0 bases from J, the junction contained 8 bases not matched to a gene. The CDR3 loop is CASSVGPEGTGGSYEQYF. CDR3 bases: TGTGCCAGCAGCGTAGGTCCGGAAGGGACAGGGGGCTCCTACGAGCAGTACTTC.

The CDR3 bases are TGCAGTGCTGAAAAACATAGCTCCTATAATTCACCCCTCCACTTT. Translating it yields CSAEKHSSYNSPLHF. The rearrangement joins TRBV20-1 to TRBJ1-6, with D hard to call. The CDR3 spans 15 residues. The germline V gene encodes CDR1 DFQATT and CDR2 SNEGSKA (reference sequence). V lost 5 bases and J lost 0, with 11 bases in between.

CDR3 region: CSVEGVAGGAYEQYF. In nucleotides, the CDR3 is TGCAGCGTTGAAGGAGTAGCGGGGGGAGCCTACGAGCAGTACTTC. The V and J genes are TRBV29-1 and TRBJ2-7, with 10 nucleotides matching TRBD2. V gave up 1 base and J gave up 2 bases; unmatched junction bases: 5. This CDR3 comprises 15 residues. Per germline, CDR1 SQVTM and CDR2 ANQGSEA.

This clonotype showed up many times. The chain joins TRBV9 to TRBJ2-4; unclear D gene. Germline CDR1 SGDLS, CDR2 YYNGEE. The CDR3 is 12 residues long. Trimming pared 3 bases from V and 9 bases from J, leaving 10 bases between. CDR3 region: CASSGGLGIQYF. CDR3 coding DNA: TGTGCCAGCAGCGGCGGATTGGGCATTCAGTACTTC. The full variable domain, with the rest looked up from reference TRBV9 and TRBJ2-4, is DSGVTQTPKHLITATGQRVTLRCSPRSGDLSVYWYQQSLDQGLQFLIQYYNGEERAKGNILERFSAQQFPDLHSELNLSSLELGDSALYFCASSGGLGIQYFGAGTRLSVL.

This clonotype was recorded many times. This chain links TRBV5-1 with TRBJ2-7; D gene ambiguous. The CDR3 has 13 amino acids. Germline loops: CDR1 SGHRS, CDR2 YFSETQ. Trimming pared 1 base from V and 3 bases from J, leaving 8 bases between. CDR3 sequence reads: CASSLLWGYEQYF. The CDR3 DNA reads as TGCGCCAGCAGCTTGTTATGGGGCTACGAGCAGTACTTC.

This clonotype was picked up many times. The V call is TRBV6-5, the J call TRBJ1-2; possible D gene TRBD1, 5 bases. The germline CDR1 and CDR2 sequences are MNHEY and SVGAGI. Trimming took off 6 bases at V and 10 bases at J, with 12 bases between the two ends. The CDR3 covers 11 residues. The CDR3 loop is CASSRQNTYTF. Written as DNA, the CDR3 is TGTGCCAGCAGCCGACAGAACACCTACACCTTC.

This clonotype was observed many times. The rearrangement links TRBV2 to TRBJ2-6; tentatively, D is TRBD1 (6 bases). The ends were cut back, 4 bases at V and 2 bases at J, with 12 bases in the middle. The CDR3 totals 16 residues. The germline gives CDR1 SNHLY, CDR2 FYNNEI. The CDR3 DNA sequence: TGTGCCAGCAGTGCTTATGGGGGCGCTGGGGCCAACGTCCTGACTTTC. Protein product: CASSAYGGAGANVLTF.

The chain has TRBV10-3 and TRBJ2-2; D is ambiguous. CDR3 length equals 12 residues. In germline, CDR1 is ENHRY, CDR2 SYGVKD. V lost 6 bases and J 3 bases, leaving 5 bases between the germline ends. The chain's CDR3 is CAISGYTGELFF. The CDR3 DNA sequence: TGTGCCATCAGCGGATACACCGGGGAGCTGTTTTTT.

This clonotype was counted a few times. The genes are TRBV10-3 and TRBJ2-7; 9 bases align to TRBD1. In germline, CDR1 is ENHRY, CDR2 SYGVKD. The ends lost 6 bases at V and 5 bases at J; junction bases unmatched: 5. This CDR3 region has 13 residues. CDR3 DNA: TGTGCCATCAGCGGGACAGGGAATCACGAGCAGTACTTC. Translating gives CAISGTGNHEQYF.

This clonotype was picked up many times. The chain carries TRBV7-2 and TRBJ2-3, with TRBD2 identical over 11 bases. J lost 3 bases, V lost 5 bases, and 7 bases had no gene match. From germline, CDR1 is SGHTA and CDR2 FQGNSA. This CDR3 region has 16 residues. The CDR3 is CASSRELAGGTDTQYF. The DNA of the CDR3 is TGTGCCAGCAGCCGAGAATTAGCGGGGGGGACAGATACGCAGTATTTT. Drawing the rest from reference TRBV7-2 and TRBJ2-3, the complete variable domain is GAGVSQSPSNKVTEKGKDVELRCDPISGHTALYWYRQSLGQGLEFLIYFQGNSAPDKSGLPSDRFSAERTGGSVSTLTIQRTQQEDSAVYLCASSRELAGGTDTQYFGPGTRLTVL.

This chain connects TRBV20-1 to TRBJ1-5; a weak D match, TRBD1 (6 bases). The CDR3 is 15 residues long. V was trimmed by 1 base and J by 3 bases, leaving 13 bases between them. Per the germline V gene, CDR1 is DFQATT and CDR2 is SNEGSKA (reference sequence). The CDR3 DNA reads as TGCAGTGCTAGAGCCCTCGCAGGGGTCAATCAGCCCCAGCATTTT. Amino acid sequence: CSARALAGVNQPQHF.

This clonotype was observed a few times. The rearrangement joins TRBV7-2 to TRBJ2-7, with TRBD1 as a possible D gene (6 bases). V dropped 1 base and J dropped 3 bases, with 10 bases sitting between them. Germline assignment: CDR1 SGHTA and CDR2 FQGNSA. The CDR3 covers 14 residues. CDR3 DNA sequence: TGTGCCAGCAGCTTAGATGGGGGCTACTACGAGCAGTACTTC. Protein: CASSLDGGYYEQYF.

This clonotype was observed at least ten times. The chain employs TRBV5-4 and TRBJ2-3, with D uncertain. CDR1 is SGHNT, CDR2 YYREEE, per germline (reference sequence). The CDR3 covers 13 residues. Between the trimmed V and J ends, which lost 4 bases and 4 bases, there was a span of 10 bases. The CDR3 region is CASSSALADTQYF. The CDR3 DNA is TGTGCCAGCAGCAGTGCCCTAGCAGATACGCAGTATTTT.

The table lists this clonotype with many counts. V usage is TRBV7-3 and J usage is TRBJ2-2; 8 bases are a match to TRBD1. Germline V CDR1 and CDR2: SGHTA, FQGTGA. There are 15 residues in the CDR3. V lost 5 bases to trimming and J lost 5 bases; unmatched junction nucleotides: 7. The CDR3 sequence is CASSQWTGRTGELFF. The CDR3 DNA reads TGTGCCAGCAGCCAATGGACAGGGAGGACCGGGGAGCTGTTTTTT.

This clonotype was counted a few times. The chain uses TRBV29-1 and TRBJ1-1; 9 positions agree with TRBD1. Trimming removed 4 bases from V and 0 bases from J; junction bases left unmatched: 9. The germline gives CDR1 SQVTM, CDR2 ANQGSEA. This CDR3 has 16 amino acids. The CDR3 DNA follows: TGCAGCGTTGGACGAGGACAGGGGATTATGAACACTGAAGCTTTCTTT. Its translation: CSVGRGQGIMNTEAFF.

This chain uses TRBV27 with TRBJ1-2, with 10 bases lining up with TRBD1. The CDR3 is 15 residues long. The germline V gene has CDR1 MNHEY and CDR2 SMNVEV (reference sequence). The V segment lost 5 bases and the J segment 5 bases; nucleotides outside the gene matches: 8. The CDR3 DNA follows: TGTGCCAGCAGTCCCCCCGGGACAGGGGCTTATGGCTACACCTTC. Protein: CASSPPGTGAYGYTF.

This clonotype was counted many times. The gene calls are TRBV19 and TRBJ2-7; D perhaps matches TRBD1 (5 bases). The V gene lost 0 bases and the J gene lost 2 bases, with 11 bases spanning the gap. The germline gives CDR1 LNHDA, CDR2 SQIVND (reference sequence). This CDR3 contains 15 residues. DNA of the CDR3: TGTGCCAGTAGTATAGATTCGGCAGGGACCTACGAGCAGTACTTC. The encoded protein is CASSIDSAGTYEQYF.

This clonotype appeared many times. The chain couples TRBV29-1 to TRBJ2-5; D is tentatively TRBD1 or TRBD2 (5 bases each). The CDR3 runs 14 residues. V was cut by 3 bases and J by 4 bases, with 15 bases left in between. Looked up from germline, CDR1 is SQVTM and CDR2 is ANQGSEA. The CDR3 reads CSVEGWGEGETQYF. The CDR3 nucleotides read TGCAGCGTTGAGGGCTGGGGCGAGGGAGAGACCCAGTACTTC.

V and J are TRBV5-1 and TRBJ2-2; D not resolved. The CDR3 has 15 amino acids. CDR1 is SGHRS, CDR2 YFSETQ, per germline. V was shortened by 1 base and J by 0 bases, with 7 bases between the two germline ends. CDR3 bases: TGCGCCAGCAGCTTGAGGTCGGCGAACACCGGGGAGCTGTTTTTT. It codes for CASSLRSANTGELFF. The variable domain in full, completed from reference TRBV5-1 and TRBJ2-2, reads KAGVTQTPRYLIKTRGQQVTLSCSPISGHRSVSWYQQTPGQGLQFLFEYFSETQRNKGNFPGRFSGRQFSNSRSEMNVSTLELGDSALYLCASSLRSANTGELFFGEGSRLTVL.